This TCR beta chain was captured in a study of T cell clusters in autoimmune cytopenias. TRB rearrangements were amplified by touch-down multiplex PCR with mixed TRB-A/B primers. Reprocessing the multiplex PCR reads, TCRdb reports a single entry for every CDR3 protein and omits DNA. Its table records about 4,000 distinct CDR3 sequences. The V gene's germline CDR1 is MNHEY and CDR2 SVGAGI. The CDR3 loop spans 15 amino acids. This clonotype is identified as medium-sized from frequency. TRB was amplified from 250 ng of peripheral blood genomic DNA per sample. This chain links TRBV6-5 with TRBJ1-2. Sequencing input: peripheral blood. This clonotype was sampled from a human donor with an autoimmune cytopenia or autoimmune hepatitis (not recorded which). The CDR3 protein is CASSSLNQGGNGYTF.